Listed here are 25 T cell receptor beta chains from one sample, sequenced in a study of T-cell reconstitution after alpha-beta-depleted transplantation in children (TCRdb year 2016). Libraries were prepared through PCR. The listed sequencing device is Illumina HiSeq 2500. TCR library preparation used molecular barcoding, with unique molecular identifiers applied to normalize quantification of the TCRbeta repertoire. The raw public reads went through TCRdb reprocessing: fastp at Q25, MiXCR clone calling, in-frame beta chains kept. Identical CDR3 protein sequences are pooled into one entry, listed with their most common genes and DNA. Present in this sample are some 500,000 distinct CDR3 sequences, roughly 33% of which were seen just once. 2% to 3% of the sample is taken by the ten largest. Sequenced here: PBMCs from the stem cell graft donor, sampled from the stem cell graft. The receptors originated from a human donor who donated a stem cell graft to a child with aplastic anemia.

This rearrangement joins TRBV10-1 to TRBJ2-7, with 7 bases lining up with TRBD2. CDR1 WNHNN and CDR2 SYGVQD come from the germline V gene (reference sequence). This CDR3 has 12 residues. The trim removed 6 bases at V and 5 bases at J, leaving 4 bases unmatched. CDR3 bases: TGCGCCAGCAGGAGGGCGGGGGACGAGCAGTACGTC. It codes for CASRRAGDEQYV.

This chain links TRBV7-2 with TRBJ1-5; D possibly corresponds to TRBD1 (5 bases). The CDR3 has 14 amino acids. Trimming removed 5 bases from V and 4 bases from J, with 12 bases in between. The germline gives CDR1 SGHTA, CDR2 FQGNSA. The CDR3 spells CASSRIAGNQPQHF. The CDR3 nucleotides read TGTGCCAGCAGCCGTATTGCAGGGAATCAGCCCCAGCATTTT.

The J gene is TRBJ1-5, the V gene TRBV12-3 or TRBV12-4; 7 nucleotides agree with TRBD1. The V segment lost 6 bases and the J segment 1 base; nucleotides outside the gene matches: 6. The CDR3 contains 15 residues. The CDR3 sequence: CASRTGYGSNQPQHF. The CDR3 nucleotides read TGTGCCAGCAGGACAGGGTACGGGAGCAATCAGCCCCAGCATTTT.

This chain connects TRBV7-8 to TRBJ2-5, with no clear D. CDR1 and CDR2 from the germline V gene are SGHVS and FQNEAQ. V was shortened by 5 bases and J by 4 bases, with 5 bases between the two germline ends. The CDR3 length is 11 residues. The DNA for the CDR3 is TGTGCCAGCAGCCCGATAGAGACCCAGTACTTC. As protein: CASSPIETQYF.

This clonotype came up a few times. The gene calls are TRBV6-4 and TRBJ2-3, with D tentatively TRBD1 (6 bases). Germline V lookup: CDR1 MRHNA, CDR2 SNTAGT. The CDR3 spans 13 residues. V dropped 3 bases and J dropped 3 bases, with 7 bases sitting between them. The CDR3 is CASSDTGTDTQYF. In DNA form, the CDR3 reads TGTGCCAGCAGTGATACAGGGACAGATACGCAGTATTTT.

This clonotype was observed a few times. The chain employs TRBV20-1 and TRBJ2-1; the D call may be TRBD1 or TRBD2 (5 bases each). Germline assignment: CDR1 DFQATT and CDR2 SNEGSKA (reference sequence). The CDR3 length is 12 residues. CDR3 sequence (DNA): TGCAGCCCCGGGGACGGTGGCAATGAGCAGTTCTTC. Protein: CSPGDGGNEQFF.

This clonotype turned up a few times. This chain uses TRBV12-3 or TRBV12-4 with TRBJ2-1; no definite D call. The CDR3 extends over 15 amino acids. Trimming shortened V by 3 bases and J by 7 bases, and 16 bases separated the two germline ends. The CDR3 coding sequence is TGTGCCAGCAGTTTTCCGGGCCCGGTCCGTAATGAGCAGTTCTTC. It is translated as CASSFPGPVRNEQFF.

This clonotype was observed a single time. The chain recombines TRBV21-1 with TRBJ2-7; the DNA was not compared with TRBD1, the D call given in the table. TRBV21-1 is recorded as a pseudogene. This CDR3 region has 19 residues. The CDR3 loop reads CASSPGPGPGQGLPYEQYV. The CDR3 nucleotides read TGTGCCAGCAGTCCTGGTCCAGGCCCGGGACAGGGTCTCCCCTACGAGCAGTACGTC.

This clonotype was observed a handful of times. V and J are TRBV20-1 and TRBJ1-2; 8 nucleotides line up with TRBD1. J lost 8 bases, V lost 5 bases, and 10 bases had no gene match. The germline gives CDR1 DFQATT, CDR2 SNEGSKA (reference sequence). The CDR3 runs to 13 residues. The CDR3 bases are TGCAGTGCTTTACAGGGGGACCGGTTAGGCTACACCTTC. Translating it yields CSALQGDRLGYTF.

V and J are TRBV28 and TRBJ2-7; the match to TRBD1 covers 7 bases. Trimming at V came to 4 bases and at J to 2 bases, leaving 5 bases not matched to a gene. The CDR3 sequence is 14 residues long. Germline loops: CDR1 MDHEN, CDR2 SYDVKM. The CDR3 here is CASSSDRVPYEQYF. Here the CDR3 DNA reads TGTGCCAGCAGTTCCGACAGGGTACCCTACGAGCAGTACTTC.

V gene TRBV11-2 combines with J gene TRBJ2-1, with 13 nucleotides matching TRBD2. The CDR3 runs 15 residues. The ends lost 6 bases at V and 7 bases at J; junction bases unmatched: 6. Germline V gives CDR1 SGHAT, CDR2 FQNNGV. The CDR3 sequence: CASRKLAGGRNEQFF. The CDR3 bases are TGTGCCAGCAGGAAACTAGCGGGAGGGCGGAATGAGCAGTTCTTC.

This clonotype occurred a few times. The genes are TRBV20-1 and TRBJ2-7; D could derive from TRBD1 or TRBD2 (5 bases each). The CDR3 runs 12 residues. Trimming took 1 base from V and 5 from J, leaving 9 bases between them. Germline V gives CDR1 DFQATT, CDR2 SNEGSKA (reference sequence). For the CDR3, the DNA is TGCAGTGCTAGAGTGAGGGGTAACGAGCAGTACTTC. This translates into CSARVRGNEQYF.

V is TRBV20-1 and J is TRBJ2-1; D call uncertain. The CDR3 contains 13 residues. The germline V and J ends were trimmed by 6 bases and 5 bases, with 14 bases remaining between them. The germline gives CDR1 DFQATT, CDR2 SNEGSKA (reference sequence). DNA for the CDR3: TGCAGTGCCCCCGGGCTGGTTCACAATGAGCAGTTCTTC. This translates into CSAPGLVHNEQFF.

Only a few counts were recorded for this clonotype. J is TRBJ2-6 and V is TRBV11-1; 9 bases line up with TRBD1. Germline CDR1 SGHAT, CDR2 FQDESV (reference sequence). The V and J ends lost 6 bases and 0 bases, in that order; junction bases with no gene match: 9. This CDR3 has 18 residues. The CDR3 nucleotides read TGTGCCAGCAGTCTCCCGGGACAGGGAACCTCTGGGGCCAACGTCCTGACTTTC. This gives the protein CASSLPGQGTSGANVLTF.

The genes are TRBV2 and TRBJ1-5, with a possible D match to TRBD1 (6 bases). The CDR3 spans 16 residues. CDR1 SNHLY and CDR2 FYNNEI come from the germline V gene. Trimming took off 6 bases at V and 2 bases at J, with 17 bases between the two ends. The CDR3 is CASSEKQGAGNQPQHF. The CDR3 nucleotides are TGTGCCAGCAGCGAAAAACAGGGAGCAGGCAATCAGCCCCAGCATTTT.

This chain uses TRBV18 with TRBJ1-6; the D is unclear. Trimming took off 1 base at V and 10 bases at J, with 14 bases between the two ends. Germline V CDR1 and CDR2: KGHSH, LQKENI. The CDR3 consists of 15 residues. The CDR3 protein is CASSPRGEGSSPLHF. CDR3 DNA sequence: TGTGCCAGCTCACCACGTGGCGAGGGTAGCTCACCCCTCCACTTT.

The chain carries TRBV7-3 and TRBJ2-1, with TRBD2 identical over 8 bases. Germline values: CDR1 SGHTA, CDR2 FQGTGA. The CDR3 consists of 15 residues. Trimming cost V 4 bases and J 2 bases; bases outside gene matches: 4. The CDR3 nucleotides read TGTGCCAGCAGCTCGGTAGCGGGGACCTACAATGAGCAGTTCTTC. Its protein is CASSSVAGTYNEQFF.

The chain recombines TRBV28 with TRBJ2-7, with a possible D match to TRBD2 (6 bases). The CDR3 totals 14 residues. The germline CDR1 and CDR2 sequences are MDHEN and SYDVKM. V lost 2 bases and J 3 bases, leaving 11 bases between the germline ends. DNA for the CDR3: TGTGCCAGCAGTTTAGCGGGAACCATCTACGAGCAGTACTTC. Translated: CASSLAGTIYEQYF.

The V call is TRBV19, the J call TRBJ1-1; 9 bases are shared with TRBD1. Germline assignment: CDR1 LNHDA and CDR2 SQIVND (reference sequence). The CDR3 spans 17 residues. After removal of 6 bases from V and 3 bases from J, the junction contained 14 bases not matched to a gene. CDR3 loop: CASRTGTGYRRDTEAFF. The CDR3 coding sequence is TGTGCCAGTAGGACCGGGACAGGGTATAGAAGGGACACTGAAGCTTTCTTT.

This clonotype appeared once. The chain is built from TRBV6-2 or TRBV6-3 and TRBJ2-5; TRBD2 matches 10 bases. CDR1 and CDR2 (germline): MNHEY, SVGEGT. V shed 7 bases, J shed 5 bases, and the junction held 16 bases outside the gene matches. The length of the CDR3 is 17 residues. CDR3 sequence (DNA): TGTGCCAGCACCCGAAAAGCTAGCGGGAGATGGATGGAGACCCAGTACTTC. Protein sequence: CASTRKASGRWMETQYF.

This clonotype was recorded a few times. The chain employs TRBV11-2 and TRBJ2-3; D may be TRBD1 (5 bases). Germline CDR1 and CDR2: SGHAT and FQNNGV. The V and J ends lost 2 bases and 4 bases respectively, with 10 bases between them. This CDR3 is built from 14 residues. The CDR3 loop is CASSLQTASDTQYF. The CDR3 coding sequence is TGTGCCAGCAGCTTACAGACAGCCTCAGATACGCAGTATTTT. The full variable domain, with the rest looked up from reference TRBV11-2 and TRBJ2-3, is EAGVAQSPRYKIIEKRQSVAFWCNPISGHATLYWYQQILGQGPKLLIQFQNNGVVDDSQLPKDRFSAERLKGVDSTLKIQPAKLEDSAVYLCASSLQTASDTQYFGPGTRLTVL.

The chain is built from TRBV20-1 and TRBJ2-1, with 10 nucleotides matching TRBD2. Trimming at V came to 5 bases and at J to 5 bases, leaving 21 bases not matched to a gene. The CDR3 runs to 19 residues. The V gene's germline CDR1 is DFQATT and CDR2 SNEGSKA (reference sequence). CDR3 amino acids: CSALWGRRAGGGWDNEQFF. The CDR3 DNA reads as TGCAGTGCTCTCTGGGGTCGGAGAGCGGGAGGGGGCTGGGACAATGAGCAGTTCTTC.

The V and J genes are TRBV18 and TRBJ2-3, with D possibly TRBD2 on 6 matching bases. CDR1 and CDR2 (germline): KGHSH, LQKENI. V lost 6 bases and J 1 base, leaving 20 bases between the germline ends. This CDR3 has 17 residues. CDR3 sequence: CASSHRVGGGGTDTQYF. Written as DNA, the CDR3 is TGTGCCAGCTCTCACCGGGTCGGCGGAGGGGGCACAGATACGCAGTATTTT.

The CDR3 DNA is TGTGCCTGGAGTGTAGCTAGGACAAGCAACACCGGGGAGCTGTTTTTT. Translating gives CAWSVARTSNTGELFF. The chain links TRBV30 to TRBJ2-2; D is possibly TRBD1 (5 bases). Germline loops: CDR1 GTSNPN, CDR2 SVGIG (reference sequence). V lost 0 bases and J lost 2, with 13 bases in between. The CDR3 sequence is 16 residues long.

This chain uses TRBV12-3 or TRBV12-4 with TRBJ1-1, with D perhaps matching TRBD1 (6 bases). The germline V and J ends were trimmed by 3 bases and 4 bases, with 12 bases remaining between them. This CDR3 comprises 14 residues. CDR3: CASSFSGGATEAFF. CDR3 nucleotide sequence: TGTGCCAGCAGTTTCTCGGGGGGGGCCACTGAAGCTTTCTTT.